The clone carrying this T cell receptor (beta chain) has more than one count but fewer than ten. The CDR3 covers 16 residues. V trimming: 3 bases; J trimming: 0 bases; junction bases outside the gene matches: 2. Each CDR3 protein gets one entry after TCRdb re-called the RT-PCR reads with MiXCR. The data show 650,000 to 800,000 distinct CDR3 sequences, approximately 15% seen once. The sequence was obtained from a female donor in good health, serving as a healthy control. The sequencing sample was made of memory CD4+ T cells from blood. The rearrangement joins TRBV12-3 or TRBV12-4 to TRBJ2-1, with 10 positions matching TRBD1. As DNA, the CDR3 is TGTGCCAGCAGTTTTCGGGACAGGGGCTCCTACAATGAGCAGTTCTTC. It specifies CASSFRDRGSYNEQFF.